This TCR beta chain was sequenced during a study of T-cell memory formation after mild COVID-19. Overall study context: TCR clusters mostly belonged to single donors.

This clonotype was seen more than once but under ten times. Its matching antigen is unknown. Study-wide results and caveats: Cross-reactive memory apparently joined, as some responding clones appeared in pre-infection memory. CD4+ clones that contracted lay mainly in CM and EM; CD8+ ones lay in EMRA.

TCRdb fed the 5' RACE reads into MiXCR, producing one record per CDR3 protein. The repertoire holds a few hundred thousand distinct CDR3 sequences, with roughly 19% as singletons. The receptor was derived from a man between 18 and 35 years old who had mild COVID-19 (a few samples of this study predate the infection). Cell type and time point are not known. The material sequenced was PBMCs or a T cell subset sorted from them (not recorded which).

The chain's CDR3 is CASSRGQADTQYF. The CDR3 DNA is TGTGCCAGCAGCCGAGGACAGGCAGATACGCAGTATTTT. This sequence joins TRBV5-6 and TRBJ2-3; 7 bases are a match to TRBD1. CDR1 and CDR2 from the germline V gene are SGHDT and YYEEEE. This CDR3 contains 13 residues. The trim removed 4 bases at V and 4 bases at J, leaving 3 bases unmatched.